The subject of this entry is one TCR beta chain. The data were obtained in a study of blood T cell repertoires in COVID-19. Background on the study: PBMCs, B-cell-depleted T cells, or T cells provided the cDNA or gDNA that made up the material.

Clinical histories supplied by participants themselves formed the basis of cohort assignment. TCRdb keeps only in-frame clones here, not all; method: immunoSEQ multiplex PCR. This table has 200,000 to 250,000 clones, about 90% appearing once. This CDR3 is 13 amino acids long. The trim removed 6 bases at V and 6 bases at J, leaving 4 bases unmatched. Germline CDR1 reads SQVTM; CDR2 reads ANQGSEA. The sequenced material came from PBMCs or T cells enriched from blood (not recorded which). The sequence came from a young man who had recovered from COVID-19. The chain combines TRBV29-1 with TRBJ2-2; 10 nucleotides agree with TRBD2. The CDR3 here is CSVRTSGPGELFF. The CDR3 coding sequence is TGCAGCGTGCGGACTAGCGGACCCGGGGAGCTGTTTTTT.